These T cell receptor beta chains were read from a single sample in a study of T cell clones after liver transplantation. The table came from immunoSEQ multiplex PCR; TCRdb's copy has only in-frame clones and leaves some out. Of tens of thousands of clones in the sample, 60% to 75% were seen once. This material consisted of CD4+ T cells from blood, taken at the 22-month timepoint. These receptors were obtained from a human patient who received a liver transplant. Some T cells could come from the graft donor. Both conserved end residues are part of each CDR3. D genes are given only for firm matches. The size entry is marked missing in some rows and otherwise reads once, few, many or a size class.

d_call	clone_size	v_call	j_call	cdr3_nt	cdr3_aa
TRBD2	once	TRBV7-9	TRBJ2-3	TGTGCCAGCAGCCCCACTAGCGGGGGGTCCACAGATACGCAGTATTTT	CASSPTSGGSTDTQYF
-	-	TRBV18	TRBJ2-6	TGTGCCAGCTCACCGGTTCAGGGGTCTGGGGCCAACGTCCTGACTTTC	CASSPVQGSGANVLTF
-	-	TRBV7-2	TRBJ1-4	TGTGCCAGCAGCTTAAGTCTTGCAACTAATGAAAAACTGTTTTTT	CASSLSLATNEKLFF
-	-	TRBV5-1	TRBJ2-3	TGCGCCAGCAGCTTGGGTGGCAGGGTAAGGTCGGATACGCAGTATTTT	CASSLGGRVRSDTQYF
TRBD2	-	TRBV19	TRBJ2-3	TGTGCCAGTAGTATAGCAGCGGGGCCAGCGGATACGCAGTATTTT	CASSIAAGPADTQYF
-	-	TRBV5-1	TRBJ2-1	TGCGCCAGCAGCCTAGGGGTGGCAAATGAGCAGTTCTTC	CASSLGVANEQFF
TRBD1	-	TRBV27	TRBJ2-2	TGTGCCAGCAGTCCCCTGGGGACAGGGGCGAACACCGGGGAGCTGTTTTTT	CASSPLGTGANTGELFF
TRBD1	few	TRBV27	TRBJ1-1	TGTGCCAGCAGTTTATGGGGACAGATGAACACTGAAGCTTTCTTT	CASSLWGQMNTEAFF
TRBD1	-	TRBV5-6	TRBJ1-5	TGTGCCAGCAGCTTGGCCAGGGGGAACAGGCCCCAGCATTTT	CASSLARGNRPQHF
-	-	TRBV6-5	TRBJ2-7	TGTGCCAGCAGCCCTAGTTACGAGCAGTACTTC	CASSPSYEQYF
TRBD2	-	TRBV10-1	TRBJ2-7	TGCGCCAGCAGTGGTGGAGGACCCGGGACTAGCGGCTACGAGCAGTACTTC	CASSGGGPGTSGYEQYF
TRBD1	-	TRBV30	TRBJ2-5	TGTGCCTGGAGTGTAAATGGACAGGCGCTCACGGAGACCCAGTACTTC	CAWSVNGQALTETQYF
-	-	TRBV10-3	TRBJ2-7	TGTGCCATCAGGGGGACATCAGCCTACGAGCAGTACTTC	CAIRGTSAYEQYF
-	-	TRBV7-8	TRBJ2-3	TGTGCCAGCAGCTCGGGACGGACCACAGATACGCAGTATTTT	CASSSGRTTDTQYF
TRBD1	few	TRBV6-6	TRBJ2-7	TGTGCCAGCAGTTATCCTAGGACAGGCCTTTCCTACGAGCAGTACTTC	CASSYPRTGLSYEQYF
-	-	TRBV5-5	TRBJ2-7	TGTGCCAGCAGCTCGTCGGTGTCCTACGAGCAGTACTTC	CASSSSVSYEQYF
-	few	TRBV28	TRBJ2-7	TGTGCCAGCGGAGACTCCTACGAGCAGTACTTC	CASGDSYEQYF
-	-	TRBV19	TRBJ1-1	TGTGCCAGTAGCCCACAGATGAACACTGAAGCTTTCTTT	CASSPQMNTEAFF
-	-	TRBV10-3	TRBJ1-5	TGTGCCATCAGTTTCGACAGCAATCAGCCCCAGCATTTT	CAISFDSNQPQHF